The clone carrying this T cell receptor beta chain was picked up one time. Its antigen is currently unknown. Here immunoSEQ multiplex PCR was the method, and the copy in TCRdb shows in-frame clones only, minus some. The sample contains about 120,000 clones, about nine tenths of which appear only once. The sample originates from a study of T cell responses to AZD1222 COVID-19 vaccine. General study points: Vaccine-related CD4 TCRs covered spike, predominating at 160-218 and 743-854. Donors were mostly white British, more females; clonal diversity possibly underestimated.

The CDR3 runs to 14 residues. V was cut by 11 bases and J by 7 bases, with 23 bases left in between. From germline, CDR1 is MNHEY and CDR2 SVGAGI. Second-dose recipients at about 4 or about 12 weeks were treated as one pooled group. This TCR came from an adult who received the AZD1222 COVID-19 vaccine. The material sequenced was peripheral blood, taken 28 days after the second AZD1222 dose. V usage is TRBV6-5 and J usage is TRBJ1-2, with unresolved D. The CDR3 region has the DNA TGTGCCGCCAATCGGAGCACCCGTCCAGGTGGCTACACCTTC. It encodes CAANRSTRPGGYTF.